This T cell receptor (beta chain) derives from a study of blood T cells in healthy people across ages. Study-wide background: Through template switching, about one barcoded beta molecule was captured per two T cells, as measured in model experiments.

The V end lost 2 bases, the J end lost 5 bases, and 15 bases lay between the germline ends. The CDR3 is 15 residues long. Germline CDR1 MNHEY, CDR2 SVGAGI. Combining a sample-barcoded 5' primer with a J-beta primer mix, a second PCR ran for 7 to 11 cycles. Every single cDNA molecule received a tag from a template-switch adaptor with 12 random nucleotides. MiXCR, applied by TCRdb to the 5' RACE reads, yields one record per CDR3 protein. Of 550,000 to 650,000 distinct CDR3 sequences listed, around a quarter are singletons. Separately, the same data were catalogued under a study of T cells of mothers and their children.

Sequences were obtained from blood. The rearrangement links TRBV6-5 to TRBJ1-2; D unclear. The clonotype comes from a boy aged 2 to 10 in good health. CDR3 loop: CASSYNGRNVYGYTF. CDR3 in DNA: TGTGCCAGCAGTTACAACGGCAGGAACGTTTATGGCTACACCTTC.